This T cell receptor beta chain was captured by sequencing in a study of OX40 agonist ivuxolimab in advanced cancers. General study results and limits: Partly responding patients at 0.1-3.0 mg/kg showed some of the smallest clonal expansion.

With respect to this clone: Its antigen is not identified.

Blood got drawn at baseline, again on cycle 4 day 1, and then on cycle 7 day 1. The V gene lost 1 base and the J gene lost 4 bases, with 19 bases spanning the gap. The CDR3 extends over 17 amino acids. Germline V gene lookup returns CDR1 MNHEY and CDR2 SMNVEV (reference sequence). Repertoires were generated with immunoSEQ multiplex PCR, while TCRdb's copy carries only in-frame clones and drops some. This table has under 85,000 clones, about 90% appearing once. This chain joins TRBV27 and TRBJ1-2; tentative D call: TRBD1 (6 bases). The receptor was derived from an adult with an advanced solid tumor such as melanoma, head and neck, liver or kidney cancer. Specimen: CD4+ or CD8+ T cells sorted from blood, collected in a trial of the OX40 agonist ivuxolimab. CDR3 sequence: CASSLFGTHTGSYGYTF. The CDR3, as DNA: TGTGCCAGCAGTTTATTTGGGACACATACAGGGTCCTATGGCTACACCTTC.